Listed below are T cell receptor beta chains from one sample, sequenced in a study of T cells after posttransplantation cyclophosphamide. TCRdb's copy holds only in-frame clones and misses some; the assay was immunoSEQ multiplex PCR. The sample records around 20,000 clones, 95% to 98% being singletons. The sample was naive CD4+ T cells sorted from PBMCs. Receptors originate from a man aged 35 to 55 in good health, CMV-negative, and a related stem cell transplant donor. The CDR3 runs from the conserved cysteine through the conserved F or W. The D gene is left open where the match is weak. A row's size may be missing; if present it is once, few, many or a size class.

>TRBJ2-1|TRBD1|.|TRBV5-1
CASSPYPGQADNEQFF
TGCGCCAGCAGCCCTTACCCGGGACAGGCAGACAATGAGCAGTTCTTC
>TRBJ2-1|.|once|TRBV7-9
CASSSPTGEIPNEQFF
TGTGCCAGCAGCTCCCCCACGGGAGAAATCCCCAATGAGCAGTTCTTC
>TRBJ1-4|.|.|TRBV7-9
CASSTLQNEKLFF
TGTGCCAGCAGTACATTGCAGAATGAAAAACTGTTTTTT
>TRBJ1-2|TRBD1|.|TRBV2
CASSARTGIGYTF
TGTGCCAGCAGTGCCAGGACAGGGATTGGCTACACCTTC
>TRBJ2-5|.|.|TRBV7-9
CASSLDRGFQETQYF
TGTGCCAGCAGCTTAGATAGAGGGTTCCAAGAGACCCAGTACTTC
>TRBJ1-5|.|once|TRBV5-4
CASSLRGGRNQPQHF
TGTGCCAGCAGCTTGCGGGGGGGACGCAATCAGCCCCAGCATTTT
>TRBJ2-7|TRBD1|.|TRBV29-1
CSVEIDRARGYEQYF
TGCAGCGTTGAAATTGACAGGGCCCGGGGCTACGAGCAGTACTTC
>TRBJ1-1|TRBD1|.|TRBV7-2
CASSLPPGTGPEAFF
TGTGCCAGCAGCTTACCCCCCGGGACAGGGCCTGAAGCTTTCTTT
>TRBJ1-1|.|.|TRBV29-1
CSMIGDTNTEAFF
TGCAGCATGATAGGGGACACAAACACTGAAGCTTTCTTT
>TRBJ2-1|TRBD1|.|TRBV7-6
CASSLMPGTGGQNEQFF
TGTGCCAGCAGCTTAATGCCAGGGACAGGGGGTCAGAATGAGCAGTTCTTC
>TRBJ2-1|TRBD1|.|TRBV6-6
CASSYLGQGDEQFF
TGTGCCAGCAGTTACTTGGGACAGGGGGACGAGCAGTTCTTC
>TRBJ2-7|.|.|TRBV6-6
CASSPTGSSYEQYF
TGTGCCAGCAGTCCCACAGGGAGCTCCTACGAGCAGTACTTC
>TRBJ1-4|.|.|TRBV4-1
CASSSGGGVANEKLFF
TGCGCCAGCAGCTCGGGAGGAGGGGTGGCTAATGAAAAACTGTTTTTT
>TRBJ1-2|TRBD1|few|TRBV28
CASRDRATYGYTF
TGTGCCAGCCGGGACAGGGCTACCTATGGCTACACCTTC
>TRBJ2-2|.|once|TRBV10-3
CAINSKGVQDGELFF
TGTGCCATCAACTCGAAGGGAGTTCAGGACGGGGAGCTGTTTTTT
>TRBJ2-1|TRBD2|.|TRBV2
CASTRGTTPLGEQFF
TGTGCCAGCACCCGAGGGACTACCCCCCTGGGTGAGCAGTTCTTC
>TRBJ2-2|TRBD1|.|TRBV6-5
CASSYSPQGDTGELFF
TGTGCCAGCAGTTACTCGCCCCAGGGGGACACCGGGGAGCTGTTTTTT
>TRBJ2-5|.|.|TRBV18
CASSSTRGETQYF
TGTGCCAGCTCGTCGACTAGGGGAGAGACCCAGTACTTC
>TRBJ1-5|TRBD1|.|TRBV5-6
CASSLFEQGDSNQPQHF
TGTGCCAGCAGCCTTTTCGAACAGGGGGATAGCAATCAGCCCCAGCATTTT
>TRBJ2-2|TRBD1|.|TRBV19
CASDPQTGANTGELFF
TGTGCCAGTGACCCCCAGACAGGGGCGAACACCGGGGAGCTGTTTTTT
>TRBJ2-3|TRBD1|.|TRBV19
CASKFSGTGGGDTQYF
TGTGCCAGTAAATTCTCCGGGACAGGGGGCGGGGATACGCAGTATTTT
>TRBJ2-1|TRBD2|.|TRBV7-3
CASSYGLAAYNEQFF
TGTGCCAGCAGCTACGGACTAGCGGCCTACAATGAGCAGTTCTTC
>TRBJ1-1|.|.|TRBV18
CASSPLMTDMNTEAFF
TGTGCCAGCTCACCACTTATGACAGACATGAACACTGAAGCTTTCTTT
>TRBJ2-3|.|.|TRBV15
CATSRVAGSTDTQYF
TGTGCCACCAGCAGAGTTGCGGGTAGCACAGATACGCAGTATTTT
>TRBJ2-1|TRBD2|.|TRBV30
CAWKGPRTSRNNEQFF
TGTGCCTGGAAAGGCCCCCGGACTAGCCGAAACAATGAGCAGTTCTTC
>TRBJ2-1|TRBD2|.|TRBV30
CAWRFRKLAGATSSYNEQFF
TGTGCCTGGAGGTTCAGAAAACTAGCGGGAGCCACGAGCTCCTACAATGAGCAGTTCTTC
>TRBJ1-1|.|once|TRBV5-4
CASGVGRVNTEAFF
TGTGCCAGCGGGGTGGGGAGGGTCAACACTGAAGCTTTCTTT
>TRBJ1-1|TRBD1|.|TRBV18
CASSGTGTNTEAFF
TGTGCCAGCTCAGGGACAGGGACGAACACTGAAGCTTTCTTT
>TRBJ2-3|TRBD2|.|TRBV9
CASSGAGRTDTQYF
TGTGCCAGCAGCGGAGCGGGACGGACAGATACGCAGTATTTT
>TRBJ2-3|TRBD1|once|TRBV10-1
CASSESTRVRGRGPSTDTQYF
TGCGCCAGCAGTGAGTCGACAAGGGTCAGGGGGCGTGGTCCTAGCACAGATACGCAGTATTTT
>TRBJ1-1|.|.|TRBV29-1
CSPTGQTNTEAFF
TGCAGCCCCACGGGACAAACGAACACTGAAGCTTTCTTT
>TRBJ2-7|TRBD2|.|TRBV27
CASSPSPPLAGVRYEQYF
TGTGCCAGCAGTCCCTCTCCCCCACTAGCGGGAGTGAGGTACGAGCAGTACTTC
>TRBJ1-5|TRBD1|.|TRBV19
CASSGQANNQPQHF
TGTGCCAGTAGTGGACAGGCGAACAATCAGCCCCAGCATTTT
>TRBJ1-1|.|once|TRBV5-4
CASSLDPRGASTEAFF
TGTGCCAGCAGCTTGGATCCCAGGGGCGCGAGTACTGAAGCTTTCTTT
>TRBJ2-3|.|.|TRBV25-1
CASSLAPTDTQYF
TGTGCCAGCAGTTTAGCGCCGACAGATACGCAGTATTTT
>TRBJ2-3|TRBD2|.|TRBV11-2
CASSLRAGGYTDTQYF
TGTGCCAGCAGCTTAAGGGCGGGGGGCTACACAGATACGCAGTATTTT
>TRBJ1-5|TRBD1|.|TRBV6-6
CASYDRGLQYQPQHF
TGTGCCAGCTATGACAGGGGGCTTCAATATCAGCCCCAGCATTTT
>TRBJ2-3|.|once|TRBV5-1
CASSFPTRTDTQYF
TGCGCCAGCAGCTTTCCGACTAGAACAGATACGCAGTATTTT
>TRBJ2-7|.|.|TRBV6-5
CASRTDSQTYYEQYF
TGTGCCAGCAGAACGGACAGCCAAACTTACTACGAGCAGTACTTC
>TRBJ2-7|.|.|TRBV11-3
CASSLRSSSYEQYF
TGTGCCAGCAGCTTACGGTCGAGCTCCTACGAGCAGTACTTC
>TRBJ2-5|.|.|TRBV2
CASSESVRVQETQYF
TGTGCCAGCAGTGAAAGTGTCAGGGTTCAAGAGACCCAGTACTTC
>TRBJ1-1|.|.|TRBV7-9
CASSLDGGDTEAFF
TGTGCCAGCAGCTTAGACGGGGGGGACACTGAAGCTTTCTTT
>TRBJ2-7|.|.|TRBV11-3
CASSLLAIHEQYF
TGTGCCAGCAGCCTCCTAGCGATCCACGAGCAGTACTTC
>TRBJ2-3|TRBD2|.|TRBV10-2
CASSSSGTSTDTQYF
TGCGCCAGCTCCTCTAGCGGGACTAGCACAGATACGCAGTATTTT
>TRBJ2-5|TRBD1|.|TRBV28
CASSLPGTGQETQYF
TGTGCCAGCAGCCTTCCTGGGACAGGCCAAGAGACCCAGTACTTC
>TRBJ2-5|.|.|TRBV7-2
CASSLTSSEETQYF
TGTGCCAGCAGCTTAACTTCTTCGGAGGAGACCCAGTACTTC
>TRBJ1-1|.|.|TRBV4-3
CASSHSIPDRIPEAFF
TGCGCCAGCAGCCATTCAATCCCTGACAGGATCCCTGAAGCTTTCTTT
>TRBJ2-3|.|.|TRBV7-2
CASTSARAGGTDTQYF
TGTGCCAGCACCTCAGCAAGGGCGGGCGGCACAGATACGCAGTATTTT
>TRBJ2-7|TRBD2|.|TRBV6-4
CASSDSSTSGRAYEQYF
TGTGCCAGCAGTGACTCCAGCACTAGCGGGAGAGCCTACGAGCAGTACTTC
>TRBJ1-6|.|.|TRBV25-1
CASMLGLAGSPLHF
TGTGCCAGCATGTTAGGCCTGGCGGGCTCACCCCTCCACTTT
>TRBJ2-2|TRBD2|.|TRBV11-2
CASSGGLAGSYTGELFF
TGTGCCAGCAGCGGTGGACTAGCGGGATCATACACCGGGGAGCTGTTTTTT